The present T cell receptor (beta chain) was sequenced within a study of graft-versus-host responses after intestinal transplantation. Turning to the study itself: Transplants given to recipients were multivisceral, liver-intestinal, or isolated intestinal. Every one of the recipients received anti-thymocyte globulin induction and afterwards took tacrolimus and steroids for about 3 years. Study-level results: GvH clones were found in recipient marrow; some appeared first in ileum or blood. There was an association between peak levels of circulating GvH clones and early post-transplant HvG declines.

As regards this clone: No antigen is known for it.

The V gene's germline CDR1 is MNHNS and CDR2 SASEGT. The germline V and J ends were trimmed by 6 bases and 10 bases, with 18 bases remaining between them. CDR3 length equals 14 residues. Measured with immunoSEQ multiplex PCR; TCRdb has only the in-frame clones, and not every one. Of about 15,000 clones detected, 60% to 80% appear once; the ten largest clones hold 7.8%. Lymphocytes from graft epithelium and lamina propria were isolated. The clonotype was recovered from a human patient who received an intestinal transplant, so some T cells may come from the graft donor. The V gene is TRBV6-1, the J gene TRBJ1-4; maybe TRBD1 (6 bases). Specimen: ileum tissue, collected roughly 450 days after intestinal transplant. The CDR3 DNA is TGTGCCAGCAGGTCAGAGGGGGAGCACGTAAAACTGTTTTTT. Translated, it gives CASRSEGEHVKLFF.